This TCR beta chain was profiled in a study of vaccination effects on CD4 cells after COVID-19. A remark on this clone: Its specificity is not known.

Sequenced by immunoSEQ multiplex PCR; TCRdb stores in-frame clones only, minus some. In the table there are approximately 54,000 clones, roughly 80% of which are singletons. Within the ViraFEST assay, antigen-specific CD4+ T cells underwent expansion with viral peptide pools prior to sequencing. Isolation of CD4+ T cells took place after approximately 10 days of culture. The V and J ends lost 1 base and 14 bases respectively, with 15 bases between them. The CDR3 is made up of 14 amino acids. Germline V gives CDR1 SGHTA, CDR2 FQGNSA. The sample was CD4+ T cells from PBMCs cultured with HCoV-229E spike peptides, taken before COVID-19 vaccination. The sequence was collected from a human donor who received a COVID-19 vaccine. This chain connects TRBV7-2 to TRBJ1-6, with D unclear. CDR3: CASSLEALSSALHF. DNA for the CDR3: TGTGCCAGCAGCTTAGAAGCGTTGAGTTCGGCCCTCCACTTT.